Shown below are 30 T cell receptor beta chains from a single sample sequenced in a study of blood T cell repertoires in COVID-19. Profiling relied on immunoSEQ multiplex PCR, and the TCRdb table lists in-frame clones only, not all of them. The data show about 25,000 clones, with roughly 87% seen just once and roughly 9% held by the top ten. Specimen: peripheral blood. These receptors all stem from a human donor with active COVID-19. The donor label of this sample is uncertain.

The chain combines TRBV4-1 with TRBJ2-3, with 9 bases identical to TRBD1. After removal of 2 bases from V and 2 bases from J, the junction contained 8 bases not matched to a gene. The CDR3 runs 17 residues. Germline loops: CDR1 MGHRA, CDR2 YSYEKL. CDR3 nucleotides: TGCGCCAGCAGCCAATCGCCCGGGACAGGGAACACAGATACGCAGTATTTT. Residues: CASSQSPGTGNTDTQYF.

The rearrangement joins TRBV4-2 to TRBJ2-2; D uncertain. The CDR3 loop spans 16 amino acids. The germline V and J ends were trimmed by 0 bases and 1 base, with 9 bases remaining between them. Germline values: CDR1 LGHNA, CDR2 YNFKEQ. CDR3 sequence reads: CASSQDIAQNTGELFF. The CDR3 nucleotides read TGTGCCAGCAGCCAAGATATAGCACAGAACACCGGGGAGCTGTTTTTT.

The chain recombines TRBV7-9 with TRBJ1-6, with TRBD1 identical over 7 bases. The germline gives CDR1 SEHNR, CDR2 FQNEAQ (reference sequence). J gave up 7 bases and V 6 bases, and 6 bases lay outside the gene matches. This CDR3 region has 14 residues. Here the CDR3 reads CASRGDSGNSPLHF. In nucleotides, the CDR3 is TGTGCCAGCAGGGGGGACAGCGGGAATTCACCCCTCCACTTT.

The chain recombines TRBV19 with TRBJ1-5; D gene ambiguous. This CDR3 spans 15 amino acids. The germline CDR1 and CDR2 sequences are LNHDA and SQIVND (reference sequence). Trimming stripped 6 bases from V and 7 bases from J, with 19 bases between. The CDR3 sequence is CASSQIGVEGQPQHF. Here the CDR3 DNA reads TGTGCCAGTAGCCAAATCGGGGTCGAGGGACAGCCCCAGCATTTT.

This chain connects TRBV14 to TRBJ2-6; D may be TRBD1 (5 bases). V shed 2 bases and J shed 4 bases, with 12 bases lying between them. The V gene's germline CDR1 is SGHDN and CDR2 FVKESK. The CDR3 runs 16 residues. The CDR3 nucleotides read TGTGCCAGCAGCCAATTAGGGGTACTGGGGGCCAACGTCCTGACTTTC. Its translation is CASSQLGVLGANVLTF.

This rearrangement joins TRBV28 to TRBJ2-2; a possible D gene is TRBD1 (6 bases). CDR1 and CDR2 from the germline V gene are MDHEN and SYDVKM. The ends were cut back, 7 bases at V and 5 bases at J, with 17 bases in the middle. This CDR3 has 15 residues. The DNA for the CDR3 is TGTGCCAGCATTAACAGGGTTTGGAGGACCGGGGAGCTGTTTTTT. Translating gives CASINRVWRTGELFF.

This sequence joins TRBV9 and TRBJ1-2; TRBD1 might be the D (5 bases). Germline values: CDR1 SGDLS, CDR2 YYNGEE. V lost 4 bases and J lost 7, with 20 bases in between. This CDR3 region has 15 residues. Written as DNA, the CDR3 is TGTGCCAGCAGCCTTACCGGGGGGACTCCGTCTGGCTACACCTTC. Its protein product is CASSLTGGTPSGYTF.

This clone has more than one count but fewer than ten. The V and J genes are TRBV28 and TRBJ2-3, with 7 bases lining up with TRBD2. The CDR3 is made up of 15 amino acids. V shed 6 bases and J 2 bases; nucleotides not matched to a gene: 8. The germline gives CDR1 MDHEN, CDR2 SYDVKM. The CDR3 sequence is CASRTRAGPTDTQYF. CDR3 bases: TGTGCCAGCAGAACTAGAGCGGGACCCACAGATACGCAGTATTTT.

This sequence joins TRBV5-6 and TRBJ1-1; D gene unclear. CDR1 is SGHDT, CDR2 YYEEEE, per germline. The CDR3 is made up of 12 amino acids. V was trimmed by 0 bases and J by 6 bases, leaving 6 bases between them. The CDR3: CASSLAQAEAFF. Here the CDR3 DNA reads TGTGCCAGCAGCTTGGCCCAGGCTGAAGCTTTCTTT.

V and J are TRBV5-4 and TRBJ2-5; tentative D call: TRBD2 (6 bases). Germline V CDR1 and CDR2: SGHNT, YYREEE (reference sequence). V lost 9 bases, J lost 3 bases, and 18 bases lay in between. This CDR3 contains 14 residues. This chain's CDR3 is CATQMGGIEETQYF. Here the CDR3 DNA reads TGTGCCACCCAGATGGGCGGGATAGAAGAGACCCAGTACTTC.

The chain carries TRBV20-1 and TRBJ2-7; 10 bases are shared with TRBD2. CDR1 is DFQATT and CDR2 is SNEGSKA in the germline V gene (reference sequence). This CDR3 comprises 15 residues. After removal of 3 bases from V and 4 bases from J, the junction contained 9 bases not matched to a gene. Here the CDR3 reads CSASALAGDGYEQYF. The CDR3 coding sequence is TGCAGTGCTAGTGCCCTAGCGGGGGACGGATACGAGCAGTACTTC.

CDR3 sequence (DNA): TGTGCCAGTAGTATGGGGCTAGCGGGAGGGGCAGATACGCAGTATTTT. Translation gives CASSMGLAGGADTQYF. The chain links TRBV19 to TRBJ2-3, with 12 positions matching TRBD2. The CDR3 contains 16 residues. The germline V gene encodes CDR1 LNHDA and CDR2 SQIVND (reference sequence). J was trimmed by 4 bases and V by 3 bases; bases with no gene match: 5.

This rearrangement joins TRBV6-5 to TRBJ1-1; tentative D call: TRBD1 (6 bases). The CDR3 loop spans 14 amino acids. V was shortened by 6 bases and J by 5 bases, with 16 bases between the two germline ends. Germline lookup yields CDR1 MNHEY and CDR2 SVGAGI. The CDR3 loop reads CASRAGTKYTEAFF. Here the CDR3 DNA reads TGTGCCAGCAGGGCCGGGACAAAGTATACTGAAGCTTTCTTT.

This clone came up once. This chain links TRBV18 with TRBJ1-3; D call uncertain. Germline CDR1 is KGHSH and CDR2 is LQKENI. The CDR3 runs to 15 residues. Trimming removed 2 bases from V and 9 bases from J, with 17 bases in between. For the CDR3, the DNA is TGTGCCAGCTCACCAGGGAGAGACCTACGGGGCACCATATATTTT. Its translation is CASSPGRDLRGTIYF.

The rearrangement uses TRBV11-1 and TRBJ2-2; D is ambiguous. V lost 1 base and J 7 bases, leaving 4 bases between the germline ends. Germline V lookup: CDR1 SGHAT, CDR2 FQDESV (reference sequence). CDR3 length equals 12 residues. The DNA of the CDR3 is TGTGCCAGCAGCTTAGTCGTCGGGGAGCTGTTTTTT. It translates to CASSLVVGELFF.

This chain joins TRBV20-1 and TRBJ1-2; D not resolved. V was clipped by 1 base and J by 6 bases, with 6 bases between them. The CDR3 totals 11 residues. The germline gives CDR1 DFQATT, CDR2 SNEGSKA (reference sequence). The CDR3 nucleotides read TGCAGTGCTAGAGTCCTTCATGGCTACACCTTC. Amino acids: CSARVLHGYTF.

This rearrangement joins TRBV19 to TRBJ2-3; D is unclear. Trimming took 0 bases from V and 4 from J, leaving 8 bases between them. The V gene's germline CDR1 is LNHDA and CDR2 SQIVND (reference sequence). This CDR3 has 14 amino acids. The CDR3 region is CASSIDLAADTQYF. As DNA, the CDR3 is TGTGCCAGTAGTATAGATCTTGCGGCAGATACGCAGTATTTT. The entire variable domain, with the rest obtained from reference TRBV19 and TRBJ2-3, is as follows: DGGITQSPKYLFRKEGQNVTLSCEQNLNHDAMYWYRQDPGQGLRLIYYSQIVNDFQKGDIAEGYSVSREKKESFPLTVTSAQKNPTAFYLCASSIDLAADTQYFGPGTRLTVL.

The CDR3 loop is CSVELGNTIYF. CDR3 nucleotide sequence: TGCAGCGTTGAACTTGGAAACACCATATATTTT. The chain employs TRBV29-1 and TRBJ1-3; no firm D call. Germline V lookup: CDR1 SQVTM, CDR2 ANQGSEA. V was trimmed by 2 bases and J by 3 bases, leaving 2 bases between them. This CDR3 spans 11 amino acids.

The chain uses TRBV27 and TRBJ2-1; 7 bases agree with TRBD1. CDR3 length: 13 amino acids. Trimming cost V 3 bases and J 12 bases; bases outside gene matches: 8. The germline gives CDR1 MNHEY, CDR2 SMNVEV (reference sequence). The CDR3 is CASSFPPTGVQFF. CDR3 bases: TGTGCCAGCAGTTTTCCTCCAACAGGGGTGCAGTTCTTC.

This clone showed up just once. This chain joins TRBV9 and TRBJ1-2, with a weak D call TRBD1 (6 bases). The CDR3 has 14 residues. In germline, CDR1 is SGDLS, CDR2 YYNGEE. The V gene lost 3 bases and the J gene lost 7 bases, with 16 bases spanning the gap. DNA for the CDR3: TGTGCCAGCAGCGCCTGGGACACCGACCCTGGCTACACCTTC. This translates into CASSAWDTDPGYTF.

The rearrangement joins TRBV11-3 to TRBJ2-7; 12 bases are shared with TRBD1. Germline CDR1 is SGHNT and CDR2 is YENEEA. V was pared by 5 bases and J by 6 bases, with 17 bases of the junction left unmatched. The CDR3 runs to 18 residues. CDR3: CASSTGTGGTPGLGEQYF. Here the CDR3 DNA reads TGTGCCAGCAGCACAGGGACAGGGGGCACCCCCGGTTTAGGCGAGCAGTACTTC.

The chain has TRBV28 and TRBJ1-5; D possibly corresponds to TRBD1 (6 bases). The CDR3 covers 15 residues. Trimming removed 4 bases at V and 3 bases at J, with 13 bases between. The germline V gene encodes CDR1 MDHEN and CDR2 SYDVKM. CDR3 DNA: TGTGCCAGCAGTTCCCATCAGGGGAACAATCAGCCCCAGCATTTT. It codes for CASSSHQGNNQPQHF.

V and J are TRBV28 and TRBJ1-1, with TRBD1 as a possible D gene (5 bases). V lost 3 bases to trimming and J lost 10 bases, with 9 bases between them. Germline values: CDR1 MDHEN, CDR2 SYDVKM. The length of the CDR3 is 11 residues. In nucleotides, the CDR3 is TGTGCCAGCAGTTTGACTCAGGGAGCTTTCTTT. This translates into CASSLTQGAFF.

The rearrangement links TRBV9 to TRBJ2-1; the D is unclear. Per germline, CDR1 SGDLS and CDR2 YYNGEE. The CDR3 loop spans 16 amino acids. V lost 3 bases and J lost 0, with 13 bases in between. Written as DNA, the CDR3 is TGTGCCAGCAGCGCTCTTTTCCCGAGCTCCTACAATGAGCAGTTCTTC. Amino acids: CASSALFPSSYNEQFF.

The CDR3 coding sequence is TGTGCCTGGAAGGGGGACAGAAATTTCTATAATTCACCCCTCCACTTT. Translating gives CAWKGDRNFYNSPLHF. This chain uses TRBV30 with TRBJ1-6; 7 positions match TRBD1. V was clipped by 4 bases and J by 3 bases; unmatched bases: 9. Germline CDR1 and CDR2: GTSNPN and SVGIG (reference sequence). The CDR3 runs to 16 residues. The variable domain in full, with the rest retrieved from reference TRBV30 and TRBJ1-6, is SQTIHQWPATLVQPVGSPLSLECTVEGTSNPNLYWYRQAAGRGLQLLFYSVGIGQISSEVPQNLSASRPQDRQFILSSKKLLLSDSGFYLCAWKGDRNFYNSPLHFGNGTRLTVT.

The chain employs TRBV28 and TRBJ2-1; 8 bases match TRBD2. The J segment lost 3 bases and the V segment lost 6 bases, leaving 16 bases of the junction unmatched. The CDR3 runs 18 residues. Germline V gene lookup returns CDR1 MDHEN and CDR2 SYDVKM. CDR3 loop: CASSSELPKREFYNEQFF. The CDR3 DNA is TGTGCCAGCAGCTCAGAGCTGCCGAAGCGGGAGTTCTACAATGAGCAGTTCTTC.

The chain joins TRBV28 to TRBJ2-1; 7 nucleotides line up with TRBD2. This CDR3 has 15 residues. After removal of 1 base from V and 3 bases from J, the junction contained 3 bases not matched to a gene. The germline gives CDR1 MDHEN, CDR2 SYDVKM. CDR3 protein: CASSLSAGFYNEQFF. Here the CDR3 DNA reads TGTGCCAGCAGTTTATCAGCGGGATTCTACAATGAGCAGTTCTTC.

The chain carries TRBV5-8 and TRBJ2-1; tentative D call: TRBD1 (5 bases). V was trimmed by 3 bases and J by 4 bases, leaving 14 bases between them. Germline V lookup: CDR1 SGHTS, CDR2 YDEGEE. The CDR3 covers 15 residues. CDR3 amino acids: CASSYRGMGYNEQFF. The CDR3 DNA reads TGTGCCAGCAGCTATAGGGGTATGGGGTACAATGAGCAGTTCTTC.

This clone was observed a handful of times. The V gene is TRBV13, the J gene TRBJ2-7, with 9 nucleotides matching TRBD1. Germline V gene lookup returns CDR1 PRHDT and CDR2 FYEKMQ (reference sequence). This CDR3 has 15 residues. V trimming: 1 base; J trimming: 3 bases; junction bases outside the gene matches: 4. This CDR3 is CASSLEGQGDYEQYF. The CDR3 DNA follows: TGTGCCAGCAGCTTAGAGGGACAGGGAGACTACGAGCAGTACTTC.

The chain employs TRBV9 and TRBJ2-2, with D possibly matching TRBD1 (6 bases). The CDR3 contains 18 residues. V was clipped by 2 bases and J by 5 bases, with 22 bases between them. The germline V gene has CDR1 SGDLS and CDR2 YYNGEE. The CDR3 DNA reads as TGTGCCAGCAGCGTTAAACCCTCTATAGGGGGTCTAACCGGGGAGCTGTTTTTT. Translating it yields CASSVKPSIGGLTGELFF.